This T cell receptor beta chain was identified during a study of CD8 T cells in ankylosing spondylitis. The sample holds a few counts of this clonotype. Its antigen is currently unknown. TCRdb independently ran MiXCR on the 5' RACE reads; one entry per CDR3 protein. The sample has around 130,000 distinct CDR3 sequences, around 9% seen once. Study-level results: Disease-associated clones were reportedly significantly overrepresented in matched ankylosing spondylitis synovial fluid. Some of these motif variants have turned up before, in reports on reactive arthritis synovial fluid and blood. What appeared characteristic of ankylosing spondylitis blood was a TCR beta motif of eight highly homologous variants.

The CDR3 runs to 14 residues. V lost 2 bases, J lost 5 bases, and 5 bases stayed unmatched. In germline, CDR1 is MNHEY, CDR2 SMNVEV (reference sequence). Specimen: blood, either unsorted or a sorted T cell fraction (not recorded which). The source is a male donor with ankylosing spondylitis or in good health (not recorded which). The V gene is TRBV27, the J gene TRBJ2-7, with 8 bases lining up with TRBD1. In nucleotides, the CDR3 is TGTGCCAGCAGTTTAACGTGGGACAGGAACGAGCAGTACTTC. It translates to CASSLTWDRNEQYF.